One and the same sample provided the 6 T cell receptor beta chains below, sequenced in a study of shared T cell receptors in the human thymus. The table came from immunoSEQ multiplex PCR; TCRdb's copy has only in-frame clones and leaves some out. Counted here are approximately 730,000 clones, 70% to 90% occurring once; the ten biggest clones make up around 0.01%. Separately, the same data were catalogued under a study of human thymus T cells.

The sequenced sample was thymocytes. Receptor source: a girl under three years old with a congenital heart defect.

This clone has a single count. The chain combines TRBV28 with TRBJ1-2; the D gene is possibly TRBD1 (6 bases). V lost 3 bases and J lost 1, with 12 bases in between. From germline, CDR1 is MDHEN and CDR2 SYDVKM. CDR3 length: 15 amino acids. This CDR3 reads CASSLKGEGNYGYTF. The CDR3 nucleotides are TGTGCCAGCAGTTTGAAGGGGGAGGGTAACTATGGCTACACCTTC.

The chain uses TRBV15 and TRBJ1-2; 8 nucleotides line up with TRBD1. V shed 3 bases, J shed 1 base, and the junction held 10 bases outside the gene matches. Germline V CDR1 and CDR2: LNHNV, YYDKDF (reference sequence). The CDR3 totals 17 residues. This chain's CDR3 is CATSSKPTGVYNYGYTF. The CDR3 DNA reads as TGTGCCACCAGCAGCAAACCGACAGGGGTTTATAACTATGGCTACACCTTC.

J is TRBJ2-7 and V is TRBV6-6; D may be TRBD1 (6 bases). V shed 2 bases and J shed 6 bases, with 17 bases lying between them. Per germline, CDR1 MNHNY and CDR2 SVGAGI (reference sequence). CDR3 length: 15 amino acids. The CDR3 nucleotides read TGTGCCAGCAGTTACGTACAGGGCTACTCGGGCGAGCAGTACTTC. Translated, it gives CASSYVQGYSGEQYF.

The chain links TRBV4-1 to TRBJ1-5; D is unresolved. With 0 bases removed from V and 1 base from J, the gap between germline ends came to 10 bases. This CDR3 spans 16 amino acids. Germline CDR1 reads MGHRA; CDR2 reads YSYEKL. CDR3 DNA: TGCGCCAGCAGCCAAGATGGGCATCCGAGCAATCAGCCCCAGCATTTT. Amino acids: CASSQDGHPSNQPQHF.

The chain's CDR3 is CASSLILQGNNSPLHF. CDR3 sequence (DNA): TGTGCCAGCAGTTTGATTCTACAGGGTAATAATTCACCCCTCCACTTT. The rearrangement links TRBV28 to TRBJ1-6; D is perhaps TRBD1 (6 bases). The CDR3 spans 16 residues. V was shortened by 3 bases and J by 5 bases, with 14 bases between the two germline ends. Germline-derived CDR1 and CDR2 are MDHEN and SYDVKM.

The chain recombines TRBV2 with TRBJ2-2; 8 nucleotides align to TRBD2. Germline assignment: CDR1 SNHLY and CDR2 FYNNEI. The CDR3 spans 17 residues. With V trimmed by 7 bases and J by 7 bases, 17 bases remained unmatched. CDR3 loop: CASTKKRTGGAGGELFF. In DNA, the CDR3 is TGTGCCAGCACAAAAAAGAGGACCGGGGGGGCCGGCGGGGAGCTGTTTTTT.